This T cell receptor (beta chain) appears in the sequencing data of a study of blood T cell repertoires in COVID-19 (TCRdb year 2020). For context, the study as a whole: Samples from collaborators originated in the United States, Italy and Spain and spanned both the acute and convalescent phases of COVID-19. The material from the prospective study consisted of cDNA or gDNA derived from T cells, B-cell-depleted T cells, or PBMCs. The dataset comprised deeply sampled blood TCRbeta repertoires from subjects exposed to, actively infected with, or recovered from COVID-19. A freely available public database, intended as a resource for researchers studying the immune response to SARS-CoV-2, is where the repertoires were released. Samples came from the ongoing ImmuneRACE study (first 160 participants) plus 1,254 subjects from 6 global collaborators. Nearly every sample came with metadata listing a de-identified subject ID, COVID-19 status, age in years and sex. Where available, HLA class I and class II types were obtained from metadata supplied by the sample provider rather than from assay-based typing.

In the germline V gene, CDR1 corresponds to MNHEY and CDR2 to SVGAGI. The germline V and J ends show losses of 7 bases and 4 bases respectively, and no gene match explains 7 bases of the junction. Its CDR3 holds 14 amino acids, cysteine through phenylalanine. Just the 42-base CDR3 DNA is kept, in frame starting at base 1. Results the study describes overall, beyond this receptor: How much clinical and demographic metadata was included differed by source and by participant, and the metadata was provided uncurated.

On this clone: The antigen this receptor binds is unknown. Base qualities are not provided; no much larger clone lies one nucleotide away.

The immunoSEQ Assay, a bias-controlled multiplex PCR, was used to amplify TCRbeta CDR3 regions from genomic DNA. The authors' analysis ran thus. Within the assay, amplification of reference gene primers was used to estimate how many nucleated cells each sample contained. To quantify the absolute abundance of each unique TCRbeta CDR3 rearrangement, sequence reads were collapsed and filtered. For each sample, productive Simpson clonality was calculated by taking the square root of Simpson's diversity index across productive rearrangements. As stored in TCRdb, this immuneACCESS dataset retains in-frame rearrangements with V and J assigned. A fraction of the clones does not appear; measured against another copy, unresolved V genes explain less than half of the discrepancy, and the remainder lacks a known reason. The DNA gave D and trimming, while V, J and clone size come from that table. This sample holds 55,000 to 65,000 clones; 87% were observed only once. The ten largest clones capture approximately 5% of the sample.

Collaborating institutions collected whole blood in K2EDTA tubes following their own protocols. For TCRbeta analysis, collaborator samples were shipped as frozen whole blood, as isolated PBMCs, or as DNA extracted from either sample type. The chain is made from TRBV6-5 and TRBJ1-1; the central 9 bases match TRBD1. The TCR sequence derives from an elderly man in a cohort sampled during active COVID-19. Sequencing was carried out using peripheral blood. CDR3 reads: CASTIGTGFTEAFF. The nucleotide sequence reads TGTGCCAGCACAATCGGGACAGGGTTCACTGAAGCTTTCTTT.